The clone carrying this T cell receptor beta chain was counted only a few times. Its cognate antigen is unknown. These data originate in a study of post-analysis software for immune sequencing data. Study-wide findings and caveats: Samples prepared in the same batch strongly co-clustered by F measure. The study found TRBV5-6, TRBV5-1 and TRBV20-1 among five TRBV segments more frequent in patients than controls.

CDR1 and CDR2 (germline): SGHRS, YFSETQ. The CDR3 contains 17 residues. The trim removed 0 bases at V and 2 bases at J, leaving 5 bases unmatched. TCR beta cDNA libraries had unique molecular identifiers. A single record per CDR3 protein comes from TCRdb applying MiXCR to the PCR reads. The table shows about 820,000 distinct CDR3 sequences, with approximately 53% occurring only once. Sequencing input: blood. This clonotype was sampled from a girl aged 5-17 years with multiple sclerosis. V and J are TRBV5-1 and TRBJ2-7; the match to TRBD2 covers 13 bases. DNA for the CDR3: TGCGCCAGCAGCTTGGGGCGACTAGCGGGAGGCGCCTACGAGCAGTACTTC. Its protein is CASSLGRLAGGAYEQYF.